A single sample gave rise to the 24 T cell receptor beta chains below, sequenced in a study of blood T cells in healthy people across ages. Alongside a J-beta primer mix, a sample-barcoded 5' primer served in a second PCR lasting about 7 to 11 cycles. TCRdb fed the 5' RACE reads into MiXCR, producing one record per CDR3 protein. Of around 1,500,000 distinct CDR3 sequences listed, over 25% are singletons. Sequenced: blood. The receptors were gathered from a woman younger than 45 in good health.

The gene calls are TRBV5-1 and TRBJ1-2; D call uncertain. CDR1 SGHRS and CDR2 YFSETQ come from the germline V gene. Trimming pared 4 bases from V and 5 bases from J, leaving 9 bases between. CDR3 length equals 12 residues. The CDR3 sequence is CASSGALYGYTF. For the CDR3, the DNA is TGCGCCAGCAGCGGAGCCCTATATGGCTACACCTTC.

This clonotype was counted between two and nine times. CDR3 sequence: CASSLGWGDQPQHF. The CDR3 DNA sequence: TGCGCCAGCAGCTTGGGCTGGGGTGATCAGCCCCAGCATTTT. This chain links TRBV5-1 with TRBJ1-5; D ambiguous. This CDR3 is 14 amino acids long. Trimming left V 0 bases short and J 5 bases short, with 9 bases between. Germline CDR1 SGHRS, CDR2 YFSETQ.

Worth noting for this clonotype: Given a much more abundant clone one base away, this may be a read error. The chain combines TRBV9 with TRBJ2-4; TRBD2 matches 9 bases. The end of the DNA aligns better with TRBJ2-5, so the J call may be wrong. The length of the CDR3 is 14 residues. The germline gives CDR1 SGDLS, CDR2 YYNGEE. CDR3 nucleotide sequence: TGTACCAGCAGCGTAGGAGGGACTAGCGAGACCCAGTACTTC. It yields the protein CTSSVGGTSETQYF.

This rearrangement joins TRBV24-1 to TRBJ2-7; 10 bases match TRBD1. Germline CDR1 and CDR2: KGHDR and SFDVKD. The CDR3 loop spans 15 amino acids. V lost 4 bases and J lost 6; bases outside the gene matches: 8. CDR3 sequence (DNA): TGTGCCACCAGTGACAGGCGGGACAGGGGAGGCGAGCAGTACTTC. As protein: CATSDRRDRGGEQYF.

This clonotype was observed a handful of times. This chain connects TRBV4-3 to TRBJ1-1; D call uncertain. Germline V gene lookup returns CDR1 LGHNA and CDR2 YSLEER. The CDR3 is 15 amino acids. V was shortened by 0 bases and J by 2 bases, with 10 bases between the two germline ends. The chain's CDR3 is CASSQDTQPNTEAFF. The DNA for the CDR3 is TGCGCCAGCAGCCAAGATACCCAACCCAACACTGAAGCTTTCTTT.

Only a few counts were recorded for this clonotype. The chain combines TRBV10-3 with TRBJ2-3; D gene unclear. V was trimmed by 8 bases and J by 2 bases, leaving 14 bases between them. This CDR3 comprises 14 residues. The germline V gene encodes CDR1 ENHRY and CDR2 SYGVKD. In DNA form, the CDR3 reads TGTGCCATCGAAGACCCGGGCCTCACAGATACGCAGTATTTT. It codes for CAIEDPGLTDTQYF.

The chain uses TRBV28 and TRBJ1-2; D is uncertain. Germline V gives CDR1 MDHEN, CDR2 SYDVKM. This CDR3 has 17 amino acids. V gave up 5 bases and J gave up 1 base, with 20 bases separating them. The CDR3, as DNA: TGTGCCAGCAGTCCCACGCTGGGCACATTCTATAACTATGGCTACACCTTC. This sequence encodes CASSPTLGTFYNYGYTF.

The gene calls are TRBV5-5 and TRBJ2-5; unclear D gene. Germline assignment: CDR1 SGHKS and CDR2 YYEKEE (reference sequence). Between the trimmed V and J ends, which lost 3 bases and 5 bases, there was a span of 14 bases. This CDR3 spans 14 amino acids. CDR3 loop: CASSSDGWLETQYF. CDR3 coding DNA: TGTGCCAGCAGCTCGGATGGGTGGTTGGAGACCCAGTACTTC.

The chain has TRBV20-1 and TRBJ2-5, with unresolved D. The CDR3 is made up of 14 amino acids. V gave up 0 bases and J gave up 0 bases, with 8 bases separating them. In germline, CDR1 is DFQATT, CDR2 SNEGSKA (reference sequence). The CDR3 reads CSARDPSNQETQYF. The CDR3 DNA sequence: TGCAGTGCTAGAGATCCGTCTAACCAAGAGACCCAGTACTTC.

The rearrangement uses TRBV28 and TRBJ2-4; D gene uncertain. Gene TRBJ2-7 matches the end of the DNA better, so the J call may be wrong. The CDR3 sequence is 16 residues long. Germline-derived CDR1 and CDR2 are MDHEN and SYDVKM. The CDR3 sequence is CASSNRRTPVHYEQYF. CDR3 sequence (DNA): TGTGCCAGCAGTAACCGACGGACCCCCGTCCACTACGAGCAGTACTTC.

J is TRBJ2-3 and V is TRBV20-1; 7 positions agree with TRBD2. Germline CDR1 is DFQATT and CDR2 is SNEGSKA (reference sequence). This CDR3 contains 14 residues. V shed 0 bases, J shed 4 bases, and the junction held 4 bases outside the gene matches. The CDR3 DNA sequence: TGCAGTGCTAGAGACCCGACTAGCCCAGATACGCAGTATTTT. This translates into CSARDPTSPDTQYF.

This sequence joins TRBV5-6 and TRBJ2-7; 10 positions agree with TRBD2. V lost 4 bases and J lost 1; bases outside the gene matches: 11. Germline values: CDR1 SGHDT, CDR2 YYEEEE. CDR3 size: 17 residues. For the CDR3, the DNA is TGTGCCAGCAGCCGAAAAATAACTAGCGGGGAGTCCTACGAGCAGTACTTC. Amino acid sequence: CASSRKITSGESYEQYF. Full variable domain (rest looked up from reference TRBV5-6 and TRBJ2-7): DAGVTQSPTHLIKTRGQQVTLRCSPKSGHDTVSWYQQALGQGPQFIFQYYEEEERQRGNFPDRFSGHQFPNYSSELNVNALLLGDSALYLCASSRKITSGESYEQYFGPGTRLTVT.

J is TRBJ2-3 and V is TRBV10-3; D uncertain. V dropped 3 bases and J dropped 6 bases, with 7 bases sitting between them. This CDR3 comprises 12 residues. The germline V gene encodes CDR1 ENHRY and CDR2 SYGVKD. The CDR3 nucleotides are TGTGCCATCAGTGATCCCCAGGATACGCAGTATTTT. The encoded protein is CAISDPQDTQYF.

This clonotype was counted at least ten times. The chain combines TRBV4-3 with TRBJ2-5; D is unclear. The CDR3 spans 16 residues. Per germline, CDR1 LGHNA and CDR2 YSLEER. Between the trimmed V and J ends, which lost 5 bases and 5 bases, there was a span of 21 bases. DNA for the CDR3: TGCGCCAGCAGCTCCACGACTCATCCACCCGGTGAGACCCAGTACTTC. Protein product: CASSSTTHPPGETQYF.

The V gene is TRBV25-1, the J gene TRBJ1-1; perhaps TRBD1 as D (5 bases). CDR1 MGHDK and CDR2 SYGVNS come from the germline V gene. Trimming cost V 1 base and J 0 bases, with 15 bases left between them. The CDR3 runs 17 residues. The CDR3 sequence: CASSESFNGAVNTEAFF. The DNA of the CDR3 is TGTGCCAGCAGTGAATCTTTCAACGGGGCTGTGAACACTGAAGCTTTCTTT.

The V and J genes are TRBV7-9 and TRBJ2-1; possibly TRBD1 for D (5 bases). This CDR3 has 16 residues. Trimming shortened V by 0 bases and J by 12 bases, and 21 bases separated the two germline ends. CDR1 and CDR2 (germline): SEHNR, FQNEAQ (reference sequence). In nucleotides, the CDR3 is TGTGCCAGCAGCTTAGCCAGGAGCCCCCCTACTACAGGGCAGTTCTTC. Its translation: CASSLARSPPTTGQFF.

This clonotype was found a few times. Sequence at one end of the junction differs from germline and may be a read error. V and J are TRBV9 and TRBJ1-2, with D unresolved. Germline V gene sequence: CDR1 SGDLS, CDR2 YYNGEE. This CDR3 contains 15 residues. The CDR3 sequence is CASSASTNPGYGYTF. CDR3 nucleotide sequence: TGTGCTAGCAGCGCGAGCACCAACCCGGGCTATGGCTACACCTTC.

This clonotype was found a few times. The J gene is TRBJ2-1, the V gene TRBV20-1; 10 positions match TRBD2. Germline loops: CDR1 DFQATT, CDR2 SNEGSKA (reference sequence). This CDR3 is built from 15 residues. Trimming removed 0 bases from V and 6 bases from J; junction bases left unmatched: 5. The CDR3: CSARDIAGGPNEQFF. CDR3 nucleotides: TGCAGTGCTAGAGATATAGCGGGAGGTCCCAATGAGCAGTTCTTC.

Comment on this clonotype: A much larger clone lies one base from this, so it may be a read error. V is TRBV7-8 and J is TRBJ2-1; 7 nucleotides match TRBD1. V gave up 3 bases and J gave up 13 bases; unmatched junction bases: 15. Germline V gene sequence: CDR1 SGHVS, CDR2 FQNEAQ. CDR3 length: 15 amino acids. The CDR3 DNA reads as TGTGCCAGCAGCTTCGGCGGACAGGATAAAAACATTCAGTTCTTC. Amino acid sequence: CASSFGGQDKNIQFF. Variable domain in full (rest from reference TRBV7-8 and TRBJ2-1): GAGVSQSPRYKVAKRGQDVALRCDPISGHVSLFWYQQALGQGPEFLTYFQNEAQLDKSGLPSDRFFAERPEGSVSTLKIQRTQQEDSAVYLCASSFGGQDKNIQFFGPGTRLTVL.

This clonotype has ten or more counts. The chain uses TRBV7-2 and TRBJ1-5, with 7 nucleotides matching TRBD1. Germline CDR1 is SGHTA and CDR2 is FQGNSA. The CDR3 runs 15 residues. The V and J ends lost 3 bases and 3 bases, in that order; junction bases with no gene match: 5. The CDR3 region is CASSFQGTDNQPQHF. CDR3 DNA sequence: TGTGCCAGCAGCTTTCAAGGGACAGACAATCAGCCCCAGCATTTT.

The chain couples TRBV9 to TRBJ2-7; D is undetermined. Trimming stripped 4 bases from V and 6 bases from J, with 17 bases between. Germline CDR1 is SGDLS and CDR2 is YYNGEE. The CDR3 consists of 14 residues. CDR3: CASSPREPSFEQYF. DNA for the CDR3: TGTGCCAGCAGCCCTCGTGAACCCAGCTTCGAGCAGTACTTC.

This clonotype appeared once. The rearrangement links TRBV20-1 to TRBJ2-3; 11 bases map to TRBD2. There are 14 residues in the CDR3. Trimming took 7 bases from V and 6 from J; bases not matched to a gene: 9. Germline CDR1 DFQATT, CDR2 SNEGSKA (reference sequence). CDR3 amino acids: CSVLSGRATDTQYF. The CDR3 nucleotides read TGCAGTGTCCTTAGCGGGAGGGCCACTGATACGCAGTATTTT.

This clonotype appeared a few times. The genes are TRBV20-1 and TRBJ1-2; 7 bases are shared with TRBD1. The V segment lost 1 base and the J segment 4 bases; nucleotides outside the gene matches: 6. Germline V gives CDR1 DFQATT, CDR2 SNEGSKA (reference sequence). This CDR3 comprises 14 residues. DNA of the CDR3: TGCAGTGCTAGAGTAGGCCGGGACAGCTATGGCTACACCTTC. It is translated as CSARVGRDSYGYTF.

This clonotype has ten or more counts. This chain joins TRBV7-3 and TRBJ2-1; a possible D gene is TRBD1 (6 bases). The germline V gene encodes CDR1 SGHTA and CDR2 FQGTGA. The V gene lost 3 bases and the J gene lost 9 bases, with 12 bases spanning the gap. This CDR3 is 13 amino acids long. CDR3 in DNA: TGTGCCAGCAGCTTGGCAGGGGTGGGTGAGCAGTTCTTC. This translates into CASSLAGVGEQFF.